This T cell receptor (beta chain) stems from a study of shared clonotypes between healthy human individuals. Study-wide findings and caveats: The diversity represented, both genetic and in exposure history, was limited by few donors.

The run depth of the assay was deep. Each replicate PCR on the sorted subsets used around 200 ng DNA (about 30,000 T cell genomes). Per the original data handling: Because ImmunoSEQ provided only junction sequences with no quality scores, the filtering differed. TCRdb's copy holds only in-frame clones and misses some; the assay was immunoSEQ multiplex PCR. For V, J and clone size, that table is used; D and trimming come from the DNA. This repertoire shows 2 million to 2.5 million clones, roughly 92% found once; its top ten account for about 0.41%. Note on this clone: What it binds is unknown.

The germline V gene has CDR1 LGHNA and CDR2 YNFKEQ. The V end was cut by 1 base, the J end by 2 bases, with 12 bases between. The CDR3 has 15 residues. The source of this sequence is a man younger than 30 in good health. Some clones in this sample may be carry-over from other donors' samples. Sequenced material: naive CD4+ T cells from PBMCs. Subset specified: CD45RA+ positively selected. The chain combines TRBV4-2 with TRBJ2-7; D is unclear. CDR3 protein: CASSQAQAAPYEQYF. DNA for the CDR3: TGTGCCAGCAGCCAAGCGCAGGCGGCACCCTACGAGCAGTACTTC.